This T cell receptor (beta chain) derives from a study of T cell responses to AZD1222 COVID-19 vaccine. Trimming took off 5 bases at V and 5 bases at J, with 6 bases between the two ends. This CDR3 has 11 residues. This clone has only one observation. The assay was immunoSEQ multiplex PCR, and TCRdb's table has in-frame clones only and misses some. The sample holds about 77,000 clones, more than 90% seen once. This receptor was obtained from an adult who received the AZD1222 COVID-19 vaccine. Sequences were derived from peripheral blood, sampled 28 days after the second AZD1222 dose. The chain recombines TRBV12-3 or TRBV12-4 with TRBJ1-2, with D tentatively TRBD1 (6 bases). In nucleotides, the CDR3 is TGTGCCAGCAGTACAGGGTATGGCTACACCTTC. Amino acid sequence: CASSTGYGYTF.